A single count supports the clone carrying this T cell receptor (beta chain). Antigen: not known. V shed 7 bases and J shed 1 base, with 17 bases lying between them. Per germline, CDR1 SGHVS and CDR2 FQNEAQ. The CDR3 is made up of 16 amino acids. This sample is part of a study of cytomegalovirus exposure and HLA in healthy donors. Study-level points and caveats: Clonal expansion was found to be greater in HLA-associated TCR beta chains than in equally common others in a later analysis.

The PCR ran on 60 Vbeta and 13 Jbeta primers. This table comes from immunoSEQ multiplex PCR, and its TCRdb copy is limited to in-frame clones, with some not included. The sample gives 200,000 or so clones, approximately 83% of which show up once; roughly 0.097% is in the top ten. The sequenced material came from PBMCs. This TCR came from a boy younger than 10 in good health and CMV-seronegative. The J gene is TRBJ2-1, the V gene TRBV7-8; a possible D gene is TRBD1 (6 bases). CDR3 amino acids: CASIDLNRESYNEQFF. The CDR3 DNA sequence: TGTGCCAGCATAGACCTCAACAGGGAATCCTACAATGAGCAGTTCTTC.